This TCR beta chain is drawn from a study of cytomegalovirus exposure and HLA in healthy donors. Both 60 Vbeta primers and 13 Jbeta primers went into the PCR. Clones were read by immunoSEQ multiplex PCR, and TCRdb kept only the in-frame ones, dropping some. The sample lists roughly 130,000 clones, 75% to 85% occurring once. Per germline, CDR1 MNHEY and CDR2 SMNVEV (reference sequence). Trimming took off 2 bases at V and 8 bases at J, with 12 bases between the two ends. The CDR3 length is 13 residues. This TCR came from a man aged 25 to 40 in good health and CMV-seronegative. The V call is TRBV27, the J call TRBJ1-1; D is undetermined. Sequenced input: PBMCs. The DNA of the CDR3 is TGTGCCAGCAGTTTAACCGGGAGCTTCGAAGCTTTCTTT. This translates into CASSLTGSFEAFF.